This T cell receptor beta chain was sequenced in a study of early T cells in non-severe SARS-CoV-2 infection. In this sample, this clonotype turned up a few times. V lost 8 bases, J lost 5 bases, and 15 bases lay in between. The CDR3 is 13 residues long. Germline loops: CDR1 MGHDK, CDR2 SYGVNS. TCRdb called the 5' RACE reads again in MiXCR, with one record for every CDR3 protein. The sample comprises 40,000 to 50,000 distinct CDR3 sequences, approximately 7.1% of which are singletons, and under 5% rests with the top ten. V and J are TRBV25-1 and TRBJ1-1, with a weak D call TRBD1 (5 bases). Sequencing was performed on whole blood. The receptor was derived from an adult who was a healthcare worker with PCR-confirmed SARS-CoV-2 infection or an uninfected control (not recorded which). The CDR3 nucleotides are TGTGCCAGCGCCGGGACTCTCGGGACTGAAGCTTTCTTT. As protein: CASAGTLGTEAFF.